A single sample is the source of the 21 T cell receptor beta chains below, sequenced in a study of tumour-infiltrating T cells in Burkitt lymphoma. Only in-frame clones appear in the TCRdb table, and some are missing; sequencing was by immunoSEQ multiplex PCR. The table lists approximately 46,000 clones, about a third of them singletons. The sequenced sample consisted of tumor tissue. Every receptor here comes from a human donor with Burkitt lymphoma.

The rearrangement uses TRBV7-8 and TRBJ1-5; D is ambiguous. The germline V gene encodes CDR1 SGHVS and CDR2 FQNEAQ. This CDR3 spans 12 amino acids. V lost 5 bases, J lost 7 bases, and 9 bases lay in between. CDR3 nucleotides: TGTGCCAGCAGCCCCCCTGGGCAGCCCCAGCATTTT. As protein: CASSPPGQPQHF.

The rearrangement links TRBV5-4 to TRBJ2-3; D not resolved. CDR3 size: 15 residues. Germline V gene lookup returns CDR1 SGHNT and CDR2 YYREEE (reference sequence). The V gene lost 2 bases and the J gene lost 5 bases, with 15 bases spanning the gap. The CDR3 protein is CASSLDMVAVDTQYF. In nucleotides, the CDR3 is TGTGCCAGCAGCTTAGACATGGTTGCTGTAGATACGCAGTATTTT.

This clone occurred a few times. The chain joins TRBV4-3 to TRBJ1-6; weak D call: TRBD1 (5 bases). Germline loops: CDR1 LGHNA, CDR2 YSLEER. V was shortened by 4 bases and J by 7 bases, with 11 bases between the two germline ends. The CDR3 has 14 residues. The CDR3 protein is CASSPGTGNSPLHF. The CDR3 coding sequence is TGCGCCAGCAGCCCTGGGACGGGAAATTCACCCCTCCACTTT.

This clone has a handful of counts. The chain employs TRBV29-1 and TRBJ1-5, with TRBD1 as a possible D gene (5 bases). The CDR3 length is 12 residues. Between the trimmed V and J ends, which lost 6 bases and 2 bases, there was a span of 8 bases. Germline assignment: CDR1 SQVTM and CDR2 ANQGSEA. CDR3 bases: TGCAGCGTATGGGACGGCAATCAGCCCCAGCATTTT. This sequence encodes CSVWDGNQPQHF.

The rearrangement links TRBV14 to TRBJ1-1; 8 nucleotides agree with TRBD1. V lost 6 bases to trimming and J lost 5 bases; unmatched junction nucleotides: 8. There are 14 residues in the CDR3. Germline V gene lookup returns CDR1 SGHDN and CDR2 FVKESK. For the CDR3, the DNA is TGTGCCAGCAGTCCCGACAGGGGCAGGACTGAAGCTTTCTTT. Its translation: CASSPDRGRTEAFF.

This clone was observed a few times. The rearrangement uses TRBV2 and TRBJ2-3, with D tentatively TRBD2 (6 bases). CDR1 and CDR2 from the germline V gene are SNHLY and FYNNEI. Between the trimmed V and J ends, which lost 7 bases and 4 bases, there was a span of 18 bases. This CDR3 is 15 amino acids long. Written as DNA, the CDR3 is TGTGCCAGCACCCCGCGGCGGGGACGACCAGATACGCAGTATTTT. This sequence encodes CASTPRRGRPDTQYF.

This clone was observed a few times. The chain carries TRBV28 and TRBJ1-5, with D uncertain. The CDR3 is made up of 14 amino acids. V was clipped by 5 bases and J by 3 bases, with 11 bases between them. Germline V gives CDR1 MDHEN, CDR2 SYDVKM. CDR3 nucleotide sequence: TGTGCCAGCAGTAGACCGAGAATCAATCAGCCCCAGCATTTT. As protein: CASSRPRINQPQHF.

V and J are TRBV2 and TRBJ1-1; no definite D call. The CDR3 runs to 14 residues. CDR1 is SNHLY, CDR2 FYNNEI, per germline. The V and J ends lost 8 bases and 1 base respectively, with 14 bases between them. The CDR3 sequence is CASLHLTENTEAFF. CDR3 nucleotides: TGTGCCAGCTTACACCTTACAGAGAACACTGAAGCTTTCTTT.

The V and J genes are TRBV9 and TRBJ2-1, with unresolved D. CDR1 and CDR2 from the germline V gene are SGDLS and YYNGEE. Deletions cut 3 bases from V and 5 bases from J, with 15 bases between. The CDR3 length is 15 residues. The CDR3 region is CASSDHPRRNNEQFF. The CDR3 DNA sequence: TGTGCCAGCAGCGACCACCCCAGACGGAACAATGAGCAGTTCTTC.

The chain couples TRBV19 to TRBJ2-5; D may be TRBD1 or TRBD2 (5 bases each). The germline V gene has CDR1 LNHDA and CDR2 SQIVND (reference sequence). V shed 6 bases and J shed 5 bases, with 16 bases lying between them. The CDR3 covers 14 residues. The CDR3 spells CASSAGAGTETQYF. DNA of the CDR3: TGTGCCAGTAGCGCTGGGGCAGGGACGGAGACCCAGTACTTC.

The chain combines TRBV28 with TRBJ2-1; no reliable D call. Trimming left V 3 bases short and J 6 bases short, with 3 bases between. The germline CDR1 and CDR2 sequences are MDHEN and SYDVKM. This CDR3 is 11 amino acids long. The CDR3 DNA follows: TGTGCCAGCAGTTTCCGCAATGAGCAGTTCTTC. Its translation: CASSFRNEQFF.

The rearrangement links TRBV4-2 to TRBJ2-5; perhaps TRBD2 as D (5 bases). V shed 1 base and J shed 4 bases, with 7 bases lying between them. The CDR3 extends over 13 amino acids. The V gene's germline CDR1 is LGHNA and CDR2 YNFKEQ. CDR3 nucleotides: TGTGCCAGCAGCCAAGTTCGGGGAGAGACCCAGTACTTC. Protein: CASSQVRGETQYF.

V gene TRBV4-2 combines with J gene TRBJ1-2; D may be TRBD1 (6 bases). V was cut by 1 base and J by 6 bases, with 9 bases left in between. This CDR3 has 13 residues. Germline lookup yields CDR1 LGHNA and CDR2 YNFKEQ. The CDR3 sequence is CASSQVRGDGYTF. The CDR3 DNA follows: TGTGCCAGCAGCCAAGTGAGGGGGGATGGCTACACCTTC.

The chain links TRBV28 to TRBJ1-2; a possible D gene is TRBD1 (6 bases). The CDR3 consists of 14 residues. From germline, CDR1 is MDHEN and CDR2 SYDVKM. With 6 bases removed from V and 6 bases from J, the gap between germline ends came to 17 bases. CDR3 sequence: CASRLGGQIDGYTF. The CDR3 nucleotides read TGTGCCAGCAGGCTCGGGGGACAAATCGATGGCTACACCTTC.

The chain combines TRBV7-2 with TRBJ2-1, with no clear D. The germline V and J ends were trimmed by 1 base and 0 bases, with 13 bases remaining between them. Germline V lookup: CDR1 SGHTA, CDR2 FQGNSA. The CDR3 sequence is 17 residues long. The CDR3 DNA reads as TGTGCCAGCAGCTTAGGTGGCGGCCGAAGCTCCTACAATGAGCAGTTCTTC. Translating it yields CASSLGGGRSSYNEQFF.

The gene calls are TRBV19 and TRBJ2-5; maybe TRBD1 (6 bases). The V gene's germline CDR1 is LNHDA and CDR2 SQIVND (reference sequence). The CDR3 runs to 14 residues. V shed 5 bases and J shed 3 bases, with 13 bases lying between them. CDR3: CASSATRDKETQYF. CDR3 coding DNA: TGTGCCAGTAGTGCCACCCGGGACAAAGAGACCCAGTACTTC.

The rearrangement links TRBV4-3 to TRBJ2-7, with 8 bases matching TRBD2. V gave up 5 bases and J gave up 3 bases; unmatched junction bases: 6. The CDR3 loop spans 14 amino acids. In germline, CDR1 is LGHNA, CDR2 YSLEER. The CDR3 DNA reads TGCGCCAGCAGCAAAAAGCGGGGGTACTACGAGCAGTACTTC. This codes for CASSKKRGYYEQYF.

This chain uses TRBV9 with TRBJ1-5, with D unresolved. Germline V gene lookup returns CDR1 SGDLS and CDR2 YYNGEE. V lost 2 bases and J lost 2, with 8 bases in between. CDR3 length: 14 amino acids. The CDR3 region has the DNA TGTGCCAGCAGCGTCGGTGGTGGCAATCAGCCCCAGCATTTT. Residues: CASSVGGGNQPQHF.

This clone has more than one count but fewer than ten. The V gene is TRBV5-6, the J gene TRBJ1-2; maybe TRBD1 (6 bases). V lost 3 bases and J 3 bases, leaving 6 bases between the germline ends. The CDR3 contains 12 residues. Germline loops: CDR1 SGHDT, CDR2 YYEEEE. The CDR3 is CASSYRDYGYTF. The CDR3 DNA is TGTGCCAGCAGCTACAGGGACTATGGCTACACCTTC.

The CDR3 loop is CASSGLASYEQYF. The CDR3 DNA sequence: TGCGCCAGCAGTGGTTTGGCCTCCTACGAGCAGTACTTC. The V call is TRBV5-1, the J call TRBJ2-5; D is ambiguous. The end of the DNA fits TRBJ2-7 better, so the J call may be wrong. The CDR3 is 13 residues long. The germline CDR1 and CDR2 sequences are SGHRS and YFSETQ.

The chain uses TRBV6-5 and TRBJ2-2, with a tentative D call TRBD2 (6 bases). From germline, CDR1 is MNHEY and CDR2 SVGAGI. The germline V and J ends were trimmed by 5 bases and 4 bases, with 11 bases remaining between them. The CDR3 contains 14 residues. The CDR3 bases are TGTGCCAGCAGTGGGGGGTTTCTCACCGGGGAGCTGTTTTTT. This sequence encodes CASSGGFLTGELFF.